This T cell receptor (beta chain) was documented in a study of T cells in Graves' hyperthyroidism and ophthalmopathy. Overall study context: Peripheral blood specimens were obtained at initial diagnosis, prior to any treatment. Findings of the study overall: Most clonotypes expanded in the thyroid (above 0.001) were also present in blood.

In the case of this clonotype: The antigen is unknown.

The CDR3 regions of TCR beta were amplified from RNA transcripts. When the TCR CDR3 underwent first-round RT-PCR, the HTBI primer set was used. TCRdb re-analysed the multiplex PCR reads in MiXCR, keeping a single row per CDR3 protein. The table has 350,000 to 400,000 distinct CDR3 sequences, approximately 15% seen once; the top ten hold about 10%. V was pared by 3 bases and J by 7 bases, with 6 bases between. Germline loops: CDR1 LNHNV, CDR2 YYDKDF (reference sequence). The CDR3 extends over 12 amino acids. The patients, who ranged from 18 to 65 in age, presented with newly diagnosed hyperthyroidism lasting under 2 months. Clinical symptoms, serum thyroxine and TRAb, thyroid ultrasound and orbital computed tomography were used for the diagnoses.

V is TRBV15 and J is TRBJ2-2; no clear D gene. The sequencing sample was made of blood. The origin of this receptor is a woman aged 55-69 years with Graves' hyperthyroidism. This chain's CDR3 is CATSRLVGELFF. CDR3 coding DNA: TGTGCCACCAGCAGGTTGGTCGGGGAGCTGTTTTTT.